This TCR beta chain is from a study of T-cell reconstitution after alpha-beta-depleted transplantation in children. Unique molecular identifiers were used to barcode this TCRbeta library. TCRdb processed the PCR reads anew with MiXCR; each CDR3 protein has one entry. Altogether 350,000 to 450,000 distinct CDR3 sequences are present, 10% to 15% being singletons, with the ten largest covering about 3.9%. This CDR3 region has 16 residues. The V and J ends lost 3 bases and 0 bases respectively, with 14 bases between them. Germline loops: CDR1 DFQATT, CDR2 SNEGSKA (reference sequence). This clonotype has at least ten counts.

V gene TRBV20-1 combines with J gene TRBJ2-2, with D perhaps TRBD1 or TRBD2 (5 bases each). The sequences come from PBMCs, collected from the stem cell graft. This TCR was recovered from a human donor who donated a stem cell graft to a child with Fanconi anemia. The DNA for the CDR3 is TGCAGTGCTAGTCCTCTGGGACGGTCGAACACCGGGGAGCTGTTTTTT. Protein sequence: CSASPLGRSNTGELFF.